This TCR beta chain was obtained from a study of cytomegalovirus exposure and HLA in healthy donors. The germline gives CDR1 SGHRS, CDR2 YFSETQ. V dropped 4 bases and J dropped 4; count of bases not matched to a gene: 5. The CDR3 has 15 residues. This clone showed up just a few times. The primer mix had 60 Vbeta and 13 Jbeta primers. The method was immunoSEQ multiplex PCR; TCRdb's version includes in-frame clones alone and lacks a portion of them. The sample contains around 140,000 clones, roughly 66% of which appear only once. The origin of this receptor is a woman aged 55-69 years in good health and CMV-seronegative. This chain links TRBV5-1 with TRBJ1-4, with TRBD1 matching 9 bases. Sample: PBMCs. Written as DNA, the CDR3 is TGCGCCAGCAGCGGGGGGACAGGGCTTAATGAAAAACTGTTTTTT. Translation gives CASSGGTGLNEKLFF.